This TCR beta chain was identified during a study of blood T cell repertoires in COVID-19. About the study: From the United States, Italy and Spain came samples of acute and convalescent COVID-19.

Seattle's cohort entered during active infection and was followed longitudinally. This CDR3 is built from 15 residues. Trimming took off 4 bases at V and 0 bases at J, with 12 bases between the two ends. Profiling relied on immunoSEQ multiplex PCR, and the TCRdb table lists in-frame clones only, not all of them. The data show just over 300,000 clones, with roughly 86% seen just once and approximately 1.8% held by the top ten. This TCR derives from a woman younger than 45 with COVID-19, enrolled during active disease. The specimen was peripheral blood. The chain links TRBV23-1 to TRBJ1-2; perhaps TRBD1 as D (6 bases). TRBV23-1 is given ORF status, its function remaining uncertain. The CDR3 protein is CASSPYRAANYGYTF. The CDR3 coding sequence is TGCGCCAGCAGTCCATACAGGGCCGCTAACTATGGCTACACCTTC.